The 11 T cell receptor beta chains below all came from one sample that was sequenced in a study of shared clonotypes between healthy human individuals. Cells designated naive CD8 were CD45RO-negative and were positively selected for CCR7, with terminally differentiated effector memory CD45RA+ cells excluded. This table comes from immunoSEQ multiplex PCR, and its TCRdb copy is limited to in-frame clones, with some not included. The sample includes around 620,000 clones, 85% to 95% of them seen just once. Sample: naive CD8+ T cells sorted from blood. Receptors were obtained from a woman aged 25 to 39 in good health.

J is TRBJ2-2 and V is TRBV5-4; 11 nucleotides line up with TRBD1. The V gene end was trimmed by 4 bases and the J gene end by 4 bases; junction bases not matched to a gene: 9. Germline V gives CDR1 SGHNT, CDR2 YYREEE (reference sequence). The CDR3 spans 17 residues. The CDR3 DNA reads as TGTGCCAGCAGCGAACCGGGACAGGGGGTCTTCACCGGGGAGCTGTTTTTT. Encoded protein: CASSEPGQGVFTGELFF. Variable domain in full (rest from reference TRBV5-4 and TRBJ2-2): ETGVTQSPTHLIKTRGQQVTLRCSSQSGHNTVSWYQQALGQGPQFIFQYYREEENGRGNFPPRFSGLQFPNYSSELNVNALELDDSALYLCASSEPGQGVFTGELFFGEGSRLTVL.

This clone showed up just once. The sample has other DNA sequences that encode this CDR3 too. The rearrangement uses TRBV27 and TRBJ1-5; D uncertain. This CDR3 spans 15 amino acids. Per the germline V gene, CDR1 is MNHEY and CDR2 is SMNVEV (reference sequence). Trimming cost V 0 bases and J 4 bases, with 10 bases left between them. This chain's CDR3 is CASSLSAGGNQPQHF. The CDR3 DNA sequence: TGTGCCAGCAGTTTATCAGCAGGCGGGAATCAGCCCCAGCATTTT.

Concerning this clone itself: The same CDR3 arises from other DNA sequences in this sample as well. The chain uses TRBV5-4 and TRBJ2-7; unclear D gene. Trimming took 2 bases from V and 0 from J, leaving 6 bases between them. Germline loops: CDR1 SGHNT, CDR2 YYREEE (reference sequence). The CDR3 totals 13 residues. CDR3 DNA: TGTGCCAGCAGCTTAGAATCCTCCTACGAGCAGTACTTC. It encodes CASSLESSYEQYF.

This clone was observed once. The chain is built from TRBV5-4 and TRBJ2-1, with 7 positions matching TRBD2. The CDR3 totals 15 residues. Losses at the gene ends were 1 base for V and 5 bases for J; bases not matched to a gene: 6. Germline V CDR1 and CDR2: SGHNT, YYREEE (reference sequence). DNA for the CDR3: TGTGCCAGCAGCTTGATGAGCGGGGCCCACAATGAGCAGTTCTTC. Protein: CASSLMSGAHNEQFF.

This chain links TRBV19 with TRBJ2-2; D is undetermined. Trimming removed 1 base at V and 6 bases at J, with 15 bases between. The V gene's germline CDR1 is LNHDA and CDR2 SQIVND (reference sequence). This CDR3 region has 16 residues. The CDR3 region is CASSIAVTRTAGELFF. The CDR3 coding sequence is TGTGCCAGTAGTATAGCCGTAACGAGGACGGCCGGGGAGCTGTTTTTT.

The chain uses TRBV25-1 and TRBJ2-7; 8 nucleotides line up with TRBD1. V was clipped by 4 bases and J by 4 bases; unmatched bases: 3. CDR3 length: 13 amino acids. Germline CDR1 and CDR2: MGHDK and SYGVNS. The CDR3 DNA reads TGTGCCAGCAGTGCCGGACAGGGATACGAGCAGTACTTC. Translation gives CASSAGQGYEQYF.

The V and J genes are TRBV6-5 and TRBJ2-7; 12 nucleotides line up with TRBD2. Germline lookup yields CDR1 MNHEY and CDR2 SVGAGI. This CDR3 contains 14 residues. V dropped 5 bases and J dropped 5; count of bases not matched to a gene: 4. The CDR3 bases are TGTGCCAGCAGTCCTCTAGCGGGAGGGAACGAGCAGTACTTC. Its translation: CASSPLAGGNEQYF.

The genes are TRBV29-1 and TRBJ1-2, with D possibly matching TRBD1 (5 bases). V was pared by 4 bases and J by 8 bases, with 11 bases between. CDR3 length: 11 amino acids. Per the germline V gene, CDR1 is SQVTM and CDR2 is ANQGSEA. CDR3 sequence (DNA): TGCAGCGTTGCAGGCCGGGGGGGCTACACCTTC. Translated, it gives CSVAGRGGYTF.

The chain couples TRBV7-8 to TRBJ2-1, with 8 bases identical to TRBD2. CDR1 SGHVS and CDR2 FQNEAQ come from the germline V gene. With V trimmed by 1 base and J by 3 bases, 11 bases remained unmatched. The CDR3 contains 18 residues. The DNA for the CDR3 is TGTGCCAGCAGCTTAGACTATGTTGGCGGGAGGCTCTACAATGAGCAGTTCTTC. This codes for CASSLDYVGGRLYNEQFF.

The V gene is TRBV13, the J gene TRBJ2-5; TRBD2 is a possible D gene (8 bases). In germline, CDR1 is PRHDT, CDR2 FYEKMQ (reference sequence). CDR3 length: 16 residues. The V end lost 4 bases, the J end lost 0 bases, and 15 bases lay between the germline ends. For the CDR3, the DNA is TGTGCCAGCAGCTCGACAGGGACTAGGTACCAAGAGACCCAGTACTTC. Translated: CASSSTGTRYQETQYF.

The chain recombines TRBV5-1 with TRBJ2-7; TRBD1 aligns across 7 bases. The CDR3 loop spans 15 amino acids. Losses at the gene ends were 4 bases for V and 1 base for J; bases not matched to a gene: 8. Germline CDR1 is SGHRS and CDR2 is YFSETQ. The CDR3 DNA sequence: TGCGCCAGCAGCACCGTACCAGGGGGTTCCTACGAGCAGTACTTC. Protein: CASSTVPGGSYEQYF.